These T cell receptor beta chains were read from a single sample in a study of T-cell reconstitution after alpha-beta-depleted transplantation in children. TCRdb recomputed calls from the PCR reads with MiXCR, one row per CDR3 protein. The sample shows about 300,000 distinct CDR3 sequences, roughly 8.2% of them seen only once. Source: peripheral blood, taken 360 days after TCRalphabeta/CD19-depleted stem cell transplant. These receptors were taken from a female patient aged 2 to 10 who had a stem cell transplant for Fanconi anemia, so the T cells may come from the graft donor. Both conserved end residues are part of each CDR3. The order of the fields is D gene, clone size, J gene, V gene, CDR3 protein, CDR3 DNA. The D gene is left open where the match is weak. The size of a clone is reported for some rows only, either as once, few or many, or as a class for expanded clones.

D: TRBD1; size: NA; J: TRBJ1-2; V: TRBV10-3; CDR3: CAISESIGTAPRSADGYTF; DNA: TGTGCCATCAGTGAGTCCATAGGGACAGCCCCCCGCTCTGCGGATGGCTACACCTTC
D: NA; size: NA; J: TRBJ2-7; V: TRBV4-3; CDR3: CASSRHGAYIYEQYF; DNA: TGCGCCAGCAGCCGACATGGGGCTTATATCTACGAGCAGTACTTC
D: NA; size: few; J: TRBJ2-7; V: TRBV18; CDR3: CASSWGDYEQYF; DNA: TGTGCCAGCTCGTGGGGGGACTACGAGCAGTACTTC
D: NA; size: many; J: TRBJ2-3; V: TRBV28; CDR3: CAERLADTQYF; DNA: TGTGCCGAGCGACTTGCGGATACGCAGTATTTT
D: NA; size: many; J: TRBJ1-1; V: TRBV7-9; CDR3: CASSLRTADAFF; DNA: TGTGCCAGCAGCTTACGGACCGCGGATGCTTTCTTT
D: TRBD2; size: many; J: TRBJ2-1; V: TRBV27; CDR3: CASGGPTSGGAYNEQFF; DNA: TGTGCCAGCGGGGGCCCAACAAGCGGGGGAGCCTACAATGAGCAGTTCTTC
D: TRBD1; size: few; J: TRBJ1-3; V: TRBV28; CDR3: CASRQYRGQGSGNTIYF; DNA: TGTGCCAGCAGACAATACAGGGGGCAAGGTTCCGGAAACACCATATATTTT
D: NA; size: NA; J: TRBJ1-1; V: TRBV27; CDR3: CASRSSLGAFF; DNA: TGTGCCAGCAGATCTTCCCTTGGGGCTTTCTTT
D: TRBD2; size: NA; J: TRBJ2-3; V: TRBV7-3; CDR3: CASSLGGGVADTQYF; DNA: TGTGCCAGCAGCTTAGGCGGGGGTGTAGCAGATACGCAGTATTTT
D: TRBD1; size: few; J: TRBJ1-1; V: TRBV6-1; CDR3: CASSAWDRRNTEAFF; DNA: TGTGCCAGCAGTGCTTGGGACAGAAGGAACACTGAAGCTTTCTTT
D: NA; size: many; J: TRBJ1-1; V: TRBV5-1; CDR3: CASSLVATNTEAFF; DNA: TGCGCCAGCAGCTTGGTAGCAACCAACACTGAAGCTTTCTTT
D: TRBD2; size: many; J: TRBJ2-7; V: TRBV4-2; CDR3: CASSQDLAGAREQYF; DNA: TGTGCCAGCAGCCAAGATCTAGCGGGAGCTCGGGAGCAGTACTTC
D: NA; size: NA; J: TRBJ2-2; V: TRBV6-4; CDR3: CASSLLRGARQSNTGELFF; DNA: TGTGCCAGCAGCCTGCTCCGGGGGGCGCGCCAATCGAACACCGGGGAGCTGTTTTTT
D: NA; size: few; J: TRBJ1-2; V: TRBV7-3; CDR3: CASSSGPGDYGYTF; DNA: TGTGCCAGCAGTTCCGGACCTGGGGACTATGGCTACACCTTC
D: NA; size: many; J: TRBJ1-1; V: TRBV12-3/TRBV12-4; CDR3: CASSAALGDTEAFF; DNA: TGTGCCAGCAGCGCCGCACTCGGGGACACTGAAGCTTTCTTT
D: TRBD2; size: many; J: TRBJ2-3; V: TRBV9; CDR3: CASSVGLAGGSWLTDTQYF; DNA: TGTGCCAGCAGCGTCGGACTAGCGGGAGGTTCATGGCTCACAGATACGCAGTATTTT
D: NA; size: few; J: TRBJ2-7; V: TRBV18; CDR3: CASSPPGSSPEQYF; DNA: TGTGCCAGCTCACCACCGGGCTCCTCCCCCGAGCAGTACTTC
D: TRBD1; size: many; J: TRBJ2-7; V: TRBV30; CDR3: CAWSHRDRIFYEQYF; DNA: TGTGCCTGGAGCCACCGGGACAGGATTTTCTACGAGCAGTACTTC
D: TRBD1; size: NA; J: TRBJ1-4; V: TRBV12-3/TRBV12-4; CDR3: CASSTSTGREKLFF; DNA: TGTGCCAGCAGTACCTCGACAGGGAGGGAAAAACTGTTTTTT
D: TRBD1; size: many; J: TRBJ2-3; V: TRBV5-1; CDR3: CASSLPGTGSDTQYF; DNA: TGCGCCAGCAGCTTGCCCGGGACAGGGTCGGATACGCAGTATTTT
D: NA; size: few; J: TRBJ2-2; V: TRBV27; CDR3: CASSSGSTGELFF; DNA: TGTGCCAGCAGTTCAGGGAGCACCGGGGAGCTGTTTTTT
D: NA; size: few; J: TRBJ1-2; V: TRBV9; CDR3: CASSVGWGPYGYTF; DNA: TGTGCCAGCAGCGTAGGTTGGGGTCCCTATGGCTACACCTTC
D: NA; size: NA; J: TRBJ1-5; V: TRBV5-5; CDR3: CASSLSVGAHTDTQHF; DNA: TGTGCCAGCAGCTTGTCGGTGGGGGCGCACACAGATACGCAGCATTTT
D: NA; size: many; J: TRBJ2-1; V: TRBV20-1; CDR3: CSARSRHGDNEQFF; DNA: TGCAGTGCTAGAAGTCGGCATGGTGACAATGAGCAGTTCTTC
D: TRBD1; size: NA; J: TRBJ1-5; V: TRBV30; CDR3: CAWTGGLNQPQHF; DNA: TGTGCCTGGACAGGGGGCCTCAATCAGCCCCAGCATTTT
D: NA; size: many; J: TRBJ2-2; V: TRBV5-1; CDR3: CASSSNTGELFF; DNA: TGCGCCAGCAGTTCGAACACCGGGGAGCTGTTTTTT
D: NA; size: many; J: TRBJ2-3; V: TRBV7-3; CDR3: CASSAHLATDTQYF; DNA: TGTGCCAGCAGCGCGCATCTAGCGACAGATACGCAGTATTTT
D: NA; size: many; J: TRBJ1-2; V: TRBV20-1; CDR3: CSASGDRINYGYTF; DNA: TGCAGTGCTAGTGGAGACAGGATTAACTATGGCTACACCTTC
D: NA; size: many; J: TRBJ2-6; V: TRBV10-3; CDR3: CAISEQGRSGANVLTF; DNA: TGTGCCATCAGTGAACAGGGCCGCTCTGGGGCCAACGTCCTGACTTTC
D: NA; size: few; J: TRBJ1-1; V: TRBV2; CDR3: CASITPPVTEAFF; DNA: TGTGCCAGCATCACCCCACCCGTCACTGAAGCTTTCTTT
D: NA; size: NA; J: TRBJ1-1; V: TRBV5-5; CDR3: CASSSDPGSAEAFF; DNA: TGTGCCAGCAGCTCTGACCCCGGGAGCGCTGAAGCTTTCTTT
D: NA; size: NA; J: TRBJ2-5; V: TRBV6-5; CDR3: CASSWAASPLETQCF; DNA: TGTGCCAGCAGTTGGGCGGCATCCCCCTTGGAGACCCAGTGCTTC
D: NA; size: many; J: TRBJ2-1; V: TRBV3-1; CDR3: CASSQVQGEQFF; DNA: TGTGCCAGCAGCCAAGTTCAGGGTGAGCAGTTCTTC
D: TRBD1; size: few; J: TRBJ1-6; V: TRBV30; CDR3: CAWRLLGTGGSPLHF; DNA: TGTGCCTGGAGGTTACTCGGGACAGGCGGTTCACCCCTCCACTTT
D: NA; size: many; J: TRBJ2-4; V: TRBV20-1; CDR3: CSALKNIQYF; DNA: TGCAGTGCCCTAAAAAACATTCAGTACTTC
D: TRBD2; size: many; J: TRBJ2-1; V: TRBV28; CDR3: CASSFMAGGLYNEQFF; DNA: TGTGCCAGCAGTTTCATGGCGGGGGGGCTTTACAATGAGCAGTTCTTC
D: TRBD1; size: NA; J: TRBJ2-5; V: TRBV27; CDR3: CASSKLEGAGQGRRTQYF; DNA: TGTGCCAGCAGCAAATTGGAAGGAGCGGGACAGGGACGTCGGACCCAGTACTTC
D: TRBD1; size: many; J: TRBJ2-1; V: TRBV5-1; CDR3: CASSLVLGPGQLYNEQFF; DNA: TGCGCCAGCAGCTTGGTGCTCGGGCCGGGACAGCTATACAATGAGCAGTTCTTC